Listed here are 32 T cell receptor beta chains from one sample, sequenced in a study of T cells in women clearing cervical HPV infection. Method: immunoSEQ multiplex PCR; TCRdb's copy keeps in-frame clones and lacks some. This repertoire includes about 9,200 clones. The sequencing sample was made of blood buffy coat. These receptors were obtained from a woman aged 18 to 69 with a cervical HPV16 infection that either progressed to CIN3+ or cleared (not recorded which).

CDR3 DNA, as far as it was read: TGTGCCAGTAAATGGGCCCAAAGACAGGGCGGTGACCCTGAA. Translating it yields CASKWAQRQGGDPE. The CDR3 as a whole reads CASKWAQRQGGDPEAFF. The rearrangement joins TRBV2 to TRBJ1-1; 7 nucleotides align to TRBD1. The sequenced fragment ends 3 residues before the CDR3 boundary, so the rest is inferred from the germline J gene. Germline CDR1 reads SNHLY; CDR2 reads FYNNEI. This CDR3 is 17 amino acids long. After removal of 9 bases from V and 6 bases from J, the junction contained 22 bases not matched to a gene.

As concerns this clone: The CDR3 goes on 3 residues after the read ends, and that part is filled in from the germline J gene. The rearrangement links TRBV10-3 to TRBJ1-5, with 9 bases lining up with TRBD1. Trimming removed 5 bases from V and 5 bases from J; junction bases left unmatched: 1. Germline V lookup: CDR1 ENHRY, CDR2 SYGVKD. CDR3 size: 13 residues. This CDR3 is CAISRDRDQPQHF. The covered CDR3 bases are TGTGCCATCAGTCGGGACAGGGATCAGCCC.

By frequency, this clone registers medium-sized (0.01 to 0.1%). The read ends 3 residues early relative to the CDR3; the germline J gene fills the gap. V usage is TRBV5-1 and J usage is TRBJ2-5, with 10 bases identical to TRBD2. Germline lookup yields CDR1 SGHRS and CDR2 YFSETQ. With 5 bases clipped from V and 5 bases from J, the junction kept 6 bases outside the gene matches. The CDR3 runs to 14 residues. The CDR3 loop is CASSSDSGGETQYF. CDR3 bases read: TGCGCCAGCAGTAGCGATAGCGGGGGGGAGACC.

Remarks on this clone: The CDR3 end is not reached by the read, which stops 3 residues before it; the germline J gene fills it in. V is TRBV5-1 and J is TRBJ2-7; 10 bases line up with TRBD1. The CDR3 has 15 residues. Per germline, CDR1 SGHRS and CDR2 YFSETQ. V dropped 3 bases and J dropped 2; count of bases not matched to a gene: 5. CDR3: CASSSRDRGTYEQYF. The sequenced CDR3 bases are TGCGCCAGCAGCTCCCGGGACAGGGGCACCTACGAG.

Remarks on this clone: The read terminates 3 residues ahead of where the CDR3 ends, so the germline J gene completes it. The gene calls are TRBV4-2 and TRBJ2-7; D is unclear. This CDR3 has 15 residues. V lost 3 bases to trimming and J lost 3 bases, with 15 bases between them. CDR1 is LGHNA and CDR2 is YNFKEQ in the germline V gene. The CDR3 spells CASSHGFDSHYEQYF. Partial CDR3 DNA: TGTGCCAGCAGCCACGGCTTCGACTCCCACTACGAG.

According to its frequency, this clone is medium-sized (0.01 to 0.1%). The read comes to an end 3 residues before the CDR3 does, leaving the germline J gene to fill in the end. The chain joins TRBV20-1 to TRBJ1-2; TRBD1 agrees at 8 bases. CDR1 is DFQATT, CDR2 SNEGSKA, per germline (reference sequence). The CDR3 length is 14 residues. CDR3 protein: CSASELGQVFDYTF. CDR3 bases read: TGCAGTGCTTCCGAACTGGGACAGGTCTTCGAC.

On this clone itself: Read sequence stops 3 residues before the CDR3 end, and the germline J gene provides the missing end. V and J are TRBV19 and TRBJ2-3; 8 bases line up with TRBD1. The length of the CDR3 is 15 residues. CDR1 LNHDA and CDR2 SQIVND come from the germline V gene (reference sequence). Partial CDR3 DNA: TGTGCCAGTAGTAGAATAGGGGGACAGGCCAAGACG. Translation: CASSRIGGQAKT. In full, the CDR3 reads CASSRIGGQAKTQYF.

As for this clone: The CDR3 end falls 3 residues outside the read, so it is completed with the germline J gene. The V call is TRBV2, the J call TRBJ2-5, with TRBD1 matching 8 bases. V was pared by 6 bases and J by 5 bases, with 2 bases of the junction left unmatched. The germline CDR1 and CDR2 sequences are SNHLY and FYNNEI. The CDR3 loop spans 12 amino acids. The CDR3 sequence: CASRGDRETQYF. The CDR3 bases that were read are TGTGCCAGCAGGGGGGACAGGGAGACC.

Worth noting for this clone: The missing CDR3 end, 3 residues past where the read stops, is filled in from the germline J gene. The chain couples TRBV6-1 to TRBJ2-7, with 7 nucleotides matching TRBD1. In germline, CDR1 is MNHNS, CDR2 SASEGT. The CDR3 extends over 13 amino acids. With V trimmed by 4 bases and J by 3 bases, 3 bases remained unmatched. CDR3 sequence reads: CASSAQGDYEQYF. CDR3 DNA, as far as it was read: TGTGCCAGCAGTGCTCAGGGGGACTACGAG.

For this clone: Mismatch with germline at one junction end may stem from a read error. This CDR3 reads CSSSFSSVETQYF. The sequenced part of the CDR3 DNA is TGTTCCAGCAGCTTTTCATCAGTTGAGACC. The V and J genes are TRBV7-9 and TRBJ2-5; no definite D call. Read coverage stops 3 residues before the CDR3 terminus; the germline J gene supplies the remainder. CDR3 size: 13 residues. Germline values: CDR1 SEHNR, CDR2 FQNEAQ (reference sequence).

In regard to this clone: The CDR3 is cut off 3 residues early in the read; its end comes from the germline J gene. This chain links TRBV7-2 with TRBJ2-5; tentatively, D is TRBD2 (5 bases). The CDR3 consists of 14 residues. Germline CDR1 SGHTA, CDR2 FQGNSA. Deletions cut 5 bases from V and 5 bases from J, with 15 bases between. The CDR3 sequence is CASSPPPGGETQYF. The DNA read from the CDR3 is TGTGCCAGCAGCCCGCCGCCAGGCGGGGAGACC.

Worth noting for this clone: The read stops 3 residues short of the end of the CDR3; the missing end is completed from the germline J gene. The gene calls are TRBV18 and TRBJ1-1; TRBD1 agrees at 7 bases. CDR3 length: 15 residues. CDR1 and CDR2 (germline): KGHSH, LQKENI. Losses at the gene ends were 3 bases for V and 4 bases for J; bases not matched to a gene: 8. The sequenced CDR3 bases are TGTGCCAGCTCACCTTCCTCCGGGACAGCCACTGAA. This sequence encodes CASSPSSGTATE. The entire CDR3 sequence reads CASSPSSGTATEAFF.

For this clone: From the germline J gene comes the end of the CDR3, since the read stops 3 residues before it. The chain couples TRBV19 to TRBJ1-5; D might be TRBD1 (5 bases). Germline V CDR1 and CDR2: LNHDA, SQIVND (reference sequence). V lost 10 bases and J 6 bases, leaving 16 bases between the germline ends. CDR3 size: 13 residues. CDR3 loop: CATRQGLGQPQHF. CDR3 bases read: TGTGCCACCCGCCAGGGCTTAGGTCAGCCC.

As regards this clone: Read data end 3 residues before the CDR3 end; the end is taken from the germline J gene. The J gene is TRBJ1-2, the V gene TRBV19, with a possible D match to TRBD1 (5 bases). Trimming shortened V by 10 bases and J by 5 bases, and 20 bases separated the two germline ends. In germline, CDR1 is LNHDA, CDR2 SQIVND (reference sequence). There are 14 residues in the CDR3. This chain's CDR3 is CATLDSREPYGYTF. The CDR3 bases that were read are TGTGCCACTTTAGATTCCAGGGAACCTTATGGC.

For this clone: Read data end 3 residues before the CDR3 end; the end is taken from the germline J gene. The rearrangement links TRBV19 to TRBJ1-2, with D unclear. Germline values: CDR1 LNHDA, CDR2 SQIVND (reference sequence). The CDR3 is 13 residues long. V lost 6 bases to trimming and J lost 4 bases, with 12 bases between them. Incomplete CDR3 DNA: TGTGCCAGTAGCCGGCGGGATTTCTATGGC. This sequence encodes CASSRRDFYG. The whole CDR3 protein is CASSRRDFYGYTF. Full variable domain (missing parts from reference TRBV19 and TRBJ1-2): DGGITQSPKYLFRKEGQNVTLSCEQNLNHDAMYWYRQDPGQGLRLIYYSQIVNDFQKGDIAEGYSVSREKKESFPLTVTSAQKNPTAFYLCASSRRDFYGYTFGSGTRLTVV.

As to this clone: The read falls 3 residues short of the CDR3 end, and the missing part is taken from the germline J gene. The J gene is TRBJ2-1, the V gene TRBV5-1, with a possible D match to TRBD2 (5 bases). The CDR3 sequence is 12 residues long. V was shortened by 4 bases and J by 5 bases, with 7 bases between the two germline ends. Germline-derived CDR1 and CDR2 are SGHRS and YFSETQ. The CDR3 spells CASSLTNNEQFF. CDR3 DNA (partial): TGCGCCAGCAGCCTGACTAACAATGAG.

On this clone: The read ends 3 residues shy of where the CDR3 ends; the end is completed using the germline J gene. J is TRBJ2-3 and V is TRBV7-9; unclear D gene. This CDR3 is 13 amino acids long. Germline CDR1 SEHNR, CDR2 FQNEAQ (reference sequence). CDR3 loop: CASNLSSVETQYF. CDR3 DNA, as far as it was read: TGTGCCAGCAACCTTTCATCAGTTGAGACG.

This CDR3 is CSVEGNTEAFF. The sequenced part of the CDR3 DNA is TGCAGCGTCGAGGGGAACACTGAA. This chain joins TRBV29-1 and TRBJ1-1, with D uncertain. The DNA ends 3 residues before the CDR3 does, and the rest of the CDR3 is filled in from the germline J gene. This CDR3 comprises 11 residues. Germline CDR1 and CDR2: SQVTM and ANQGSEA. The V and J ends lost 6 bases and 1 base respectively, with 6 bases between them. The complete variable domain, with remaining parts taken from reference TRBV29-1 and TRBJ1-1, reads SAVISQKPSRDICQRGTSLTIQCQVDSQVTMMFWYRQQPGQSLTLIATANQGSEATYESGFVIDKFPISRPNLTFSTLTVSNMSPEDSSIYLCSVEGNTEAFFGQGTRLTVV.

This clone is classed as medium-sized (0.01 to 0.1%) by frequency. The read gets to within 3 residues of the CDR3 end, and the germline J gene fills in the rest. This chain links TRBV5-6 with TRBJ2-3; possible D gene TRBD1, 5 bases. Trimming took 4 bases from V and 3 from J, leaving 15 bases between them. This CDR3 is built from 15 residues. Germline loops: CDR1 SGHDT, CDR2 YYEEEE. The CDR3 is CASSPSPRETDTQYF. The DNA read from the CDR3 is TGTGCCAGCAGCCCCTCCCCCAGGGAAACAGATACG.

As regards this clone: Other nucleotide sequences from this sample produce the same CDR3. The CDR3 bases that were read are TGTGCCAGCTCACCACTCGGAGCCATAACTAGCTCCTACAATGAG. It yields the protein CASSPLGAITSSYNE. The whole CDR3 sequence is CASSPLGAITSSYNEQFF. This chain joins TRBV18 and TRBJ2-1; a possible D gene is TRBD2 (5 bases). The read finishes 3 residues shy of the CDR3 end, and the germline J gene is used to complete it. Germline V gene sequence: CDR1 KGHSH, CDR2 LQKENI. The V end was cut by 1 base, the J end by 0 bases, with 16 bases between. The CDR3 covers 18 residues.

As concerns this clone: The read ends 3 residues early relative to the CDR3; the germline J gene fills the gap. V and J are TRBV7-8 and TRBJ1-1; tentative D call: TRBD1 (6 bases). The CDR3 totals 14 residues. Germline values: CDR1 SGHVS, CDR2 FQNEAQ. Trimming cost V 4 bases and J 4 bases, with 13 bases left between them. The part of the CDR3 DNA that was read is TGTGCCAGCAGCTCCTTACCAGGGGCCACTGAA. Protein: CASSSLPGATE. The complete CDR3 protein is CASSSLPGATEAFF.

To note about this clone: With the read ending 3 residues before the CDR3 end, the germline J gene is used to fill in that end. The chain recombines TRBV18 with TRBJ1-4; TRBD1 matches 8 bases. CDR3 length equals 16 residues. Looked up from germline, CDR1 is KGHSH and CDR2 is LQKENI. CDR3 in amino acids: CASSLTGEAYNSPLFF. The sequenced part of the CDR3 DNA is TGTGCCAGCTCACTGACAGGGGAGGCCTATAATTCACCA. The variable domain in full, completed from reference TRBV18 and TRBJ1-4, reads NAGVMQNPRHLVRRRGQEARLRCSPMKGHSHVYWYRQLPEEGLKFMVYLQKENIIDESGMPKERFSAEFPKEGPSILRIQQVVRGDSAAYFCASSLTGEAYNSPLFFGSGTQLSVL.

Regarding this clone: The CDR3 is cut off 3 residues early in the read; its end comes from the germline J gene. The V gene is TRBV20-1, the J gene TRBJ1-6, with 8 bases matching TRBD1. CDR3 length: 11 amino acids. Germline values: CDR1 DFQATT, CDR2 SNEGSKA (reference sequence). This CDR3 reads CSAGTGSPLHF. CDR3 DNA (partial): TGCAGTGCTGGGACAGGCTCTCCC.

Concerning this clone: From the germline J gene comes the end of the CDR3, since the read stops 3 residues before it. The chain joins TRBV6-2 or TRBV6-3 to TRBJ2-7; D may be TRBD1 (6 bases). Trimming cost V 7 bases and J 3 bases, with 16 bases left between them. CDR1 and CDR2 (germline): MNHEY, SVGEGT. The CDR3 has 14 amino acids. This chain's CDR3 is CASTQGTSVYEQYF. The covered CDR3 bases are TGTGCCAGCACCCAGGGGACATCGGTCTACGAG.

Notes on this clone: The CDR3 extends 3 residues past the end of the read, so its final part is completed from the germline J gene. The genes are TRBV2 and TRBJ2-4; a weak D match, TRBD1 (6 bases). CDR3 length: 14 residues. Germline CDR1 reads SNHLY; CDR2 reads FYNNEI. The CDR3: CASSGQGYNYGQYF. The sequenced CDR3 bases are TGTGCCAGCAGTGGCCAGGGGTATAACTATGGT.

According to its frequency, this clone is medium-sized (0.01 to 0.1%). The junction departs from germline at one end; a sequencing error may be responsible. This CDR3 reads CASSLALKETQYF. The covered CDR3 bases are TGTGCTAGCAGCTTAGCCTTAAAAGAGACC. This chain connects TRBV7-7 to TRBJ2-5; D remains unclear. The read finishes 3 residues shy of the CDR3 end, and the germline J gene is used to complete it. Germline-derived CDR1 and CDR2 are SSHAT and FNYEAQ (reference sequence). The length of the CDR3 is 13 residues.

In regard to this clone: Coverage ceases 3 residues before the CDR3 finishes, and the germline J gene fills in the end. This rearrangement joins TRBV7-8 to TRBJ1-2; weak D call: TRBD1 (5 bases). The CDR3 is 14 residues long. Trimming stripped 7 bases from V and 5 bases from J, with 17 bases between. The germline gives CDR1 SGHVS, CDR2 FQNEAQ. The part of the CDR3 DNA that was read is TGTGCCAGCACCCGCACAAGGGGAAAGTATGGC. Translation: CASTRTRGKYG. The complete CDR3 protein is CASTRTRGKYGYTF. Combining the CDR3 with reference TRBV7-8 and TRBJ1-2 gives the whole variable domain GAGVSQSPRYKVAKRGQDVALRCDPISGHVSLFWYQQALGQGPEFLTYFQNEAQLDKSGLPSDRFFAERPEGSVSTLKIQRTQQEDSAVYLCASTRTRGKYGYTFGSGTRLTVV.

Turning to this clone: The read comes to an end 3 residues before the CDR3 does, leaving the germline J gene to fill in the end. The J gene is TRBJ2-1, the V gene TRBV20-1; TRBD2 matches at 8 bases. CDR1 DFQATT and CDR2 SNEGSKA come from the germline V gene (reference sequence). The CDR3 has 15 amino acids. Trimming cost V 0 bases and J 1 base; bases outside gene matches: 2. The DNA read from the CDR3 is TGCAGTGCTAGAGAAGTAGCGGGATCCTACAATGAG. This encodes CSAREVAGSYNE. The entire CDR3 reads CSAREVAGSYNEQFF.

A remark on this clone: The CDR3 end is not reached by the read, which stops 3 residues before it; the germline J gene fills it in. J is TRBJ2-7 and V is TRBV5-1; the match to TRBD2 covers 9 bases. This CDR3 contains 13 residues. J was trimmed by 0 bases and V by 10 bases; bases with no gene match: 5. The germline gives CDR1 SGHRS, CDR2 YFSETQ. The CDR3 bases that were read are TGCGCCGCGGCGGGGGGGGGCTCCTACGAG. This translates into CAAAGGGSYE. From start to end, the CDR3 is CAAAGGGSYEQYF.

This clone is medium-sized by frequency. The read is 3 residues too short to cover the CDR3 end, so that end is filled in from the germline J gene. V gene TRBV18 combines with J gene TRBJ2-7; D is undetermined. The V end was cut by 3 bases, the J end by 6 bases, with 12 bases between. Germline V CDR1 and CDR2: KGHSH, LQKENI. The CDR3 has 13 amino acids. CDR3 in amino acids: CASSPERVSEQYF. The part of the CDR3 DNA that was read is TGTGCCAGCTCACCGGAAAGGGTAAGCGAG.

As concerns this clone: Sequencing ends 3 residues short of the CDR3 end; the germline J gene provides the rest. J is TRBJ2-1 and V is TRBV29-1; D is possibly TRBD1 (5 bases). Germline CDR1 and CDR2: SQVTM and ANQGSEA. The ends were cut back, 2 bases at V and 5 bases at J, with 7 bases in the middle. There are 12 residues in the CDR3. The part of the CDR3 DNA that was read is TGCAGCGTTGAAAGGACAAACAATGAG. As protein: CSVERTNNE. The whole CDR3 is CSVERTNNEQFF.

CDR3 bases read: TGTGCCAGCAGCTTAGTTCCGGGGGGCCTTGAG. Protein: CASSLVPGGLE. The full CDR3 is CASSLVPGGLEQFF. The chain combines TRBV11-3 with TRBJ2-1; tentatively, D is TRBD2 (7 bases). The DNA ends 3 residues before the CDR3 does, and the rest of the CDR3 is filled in from the germline J gene. Germline V gene sequence: CDR1 SGHNT, CDR2 YENEEA. With 1 base removed from V and 9 bases from J, the gap between germline ends came to 13 bases. The CDR3 totals 14 residues. Supplemented by reference TRBV11-3 and TRBJ2-1, the full variable domain reads EAGVVQSPRYKIIEKKQPVAFWCNPISGHNTLYWYLQNLGQGPELLIRYENEEAVDDSQLPKDRFSAERLKGVDSTLKIQPAELGDSAVYLCASSLVPGGLEQFFGPGTRLTVL.